This T cell receptor (beta chain) was identified in a study of T cells in Graves' hyperthyroidism and ophthalmopathy. RNA transcripts were the template for amplifying TCR beta CDR3 regions. First-round RT-PCR targeting the TCR CDR3 was performed with the HTBI primer set. TCRdb ran MiXCR on the multiplex PCR reads and lists one entry per CDR3 protein. This table has fewer than 650,000 distinct CDR3 sequences, 11% to 15% appearing once. Not enrolled were patients with uncontrolled infection, other autoimmune disease, pregnancy or lactation. The table lists this clonotype with many counts. The sample comprised blood. This TCR derives from a woman aged 30 to 39 with Graves' hyperthyroidism that later progressed to Graves' ophthalmopathy.

The CDR3: CASGQAGESYEQYF. In DNA, the CDR3 is TGTGCTAGTGGTCAAGCAGGGGAGTCCTACGAGCAGTACTTC. V is TRBV12-5 and J is TRBJ2-7; weak D call: TRBD1 (6 bases). The V gene's germline CDR1 is LGHNT and CDR2 FRNRAP. Trimming removed 5 bases at V and 1 base at J, with 12 bases between. CDR3 size: 14 residues. The variable domain in full, with the rest retrieved from reference TRBV12-5 and TRBJ2-7, is DARVTQTPRHKVTEMGQEVTMRCQPILGHNTVFWYRQTMMQGLELLAYFRNRAPLDDSGMPKDRFSAEMPDATLATLKIQPSEPRDSAVYFCASGQAGESYEQYFGPGTRLTVT.